Listed below are T cell receptor beta chains from one sample, sequenced in a study of cytomegalovirus exposure and HLA in healthy donors. The protocol was immunoSEQ multiplex PCR, while the TCRdb copy is restricted to in-frame clones and leaves out a portion. In the table there are roughly 80,000 clones, 65% to 70% of which are singletons. Sequenced input: PBMCs. All receptors derive from a woman aged 50 to 65 in good health and CMV-seropositive. Each CDR3 is given with its conserved first and last residue. Each record gives: V gene, D gene, CDR3 length, clone size, J gene, CDR3 DNA, CDR3 protein. D genes are given only for firm matches. Size tells how often a clone was seen (once, few, many) or the class of an expanded clone, and some rows leave it out.

v_gene: TRBV27; d_gene: NA; len: 13; abundance: once; j_gene: TRBJ2-7; CDR3nt: TGTGCCAGCAAACGGGGGAGCTCCTACGAGCAGTACTTC; CDR3aa: CASKRGSSYEQYF
v_gene: TRBV27; d_gene: NA; len: 14; abundance: NA; j_gene: TRBJ1-6; CDR3nt: TGTGCCAGCTTATCTAACTCCTATAATTCACCCCTCCACTTT; CDR3aa: CASLSNSYNSPLHF
v_gene: TRBV5-5; d_gene: NA; len: 14; abundance: NA; j_gene: TRBJ1-5; CDR3nt: TGTGCCAGCAGCTTTTTGGGGCCGAATCAGCCCCAGCATTTT; CDR3aa: CASSFLGPNQPQHF
v_gene: TRBV11-2; d_gene: NA; len: 14; abundance: NA; j_gene: TRBJ1-1; CDR3nt: TGTGCCAGCAGCTACGACACAGGGAACACTGAAGCTTTCTTT; CDR3aa: CASSYDTGNTEAFF
v_gene: TRBV7-9; d_gene: TRBD1; len: 14; abundance: NA; j_gene: TRBJ2-7; CDR3nt: TGTGCCAGCAGCATCCGGGACAGTCCCTACGAGCAGTACTTC; CDR3aa: CASSIRDSPYEQYF
v_gene: TRBV5-4; d_gene: NA; len: 14; abundance: NA; j_gene: TRBJ1-1; CDR3nt: TGTGCCAGCAGCCTCTATTCGGGGTATGGGGTAGCTTTCTTT; CDR3aa: CASSLYSGYGVAFF
v_gene: TRBV18; d_gene: NA; len: 17; abundance: NA; j_gene: TRBJ1-6; CDR3nt: TGTGCCAGCTTTTTAAATCCGACAGGACTGAATAATTCACCCCTCCACTTT; CDR3aa: CASFLNPTGLNNSPLHF
v_gene: TRBV5-1; d_gene: NA; len: 13; abundance: few; j_gene: TRBJ1-1; CDR3nt: TGCGCCAGCAGCTTAATGGACACCACTGAAGCTTTCTTT; CDR3aa: CASSLMDTTEAFF
v_gene: TRBV7-2; d_gene: NA; len: 15; abundance: NA; j_gene: TRBJ2-5; CDR3nt: TGTGCCAGCAGCTTACGGAGCAGGGGGGCAGAGACCCAGTACTTC; CDR3aa: CASSLRSRGAETQYF
v_gene: TRBV19; d_gene: NA; len: 14; abundance: medium-sized; j_gene: TRBJ1-1; CDR3nt: TGTGCCAGTAGTTGGCCAGGTGGTAACACTGAAGCTTTCTTT; CDR3aa: CASSWPGGNTEAFF
v_gene: TRBV6-5; d_gene: NA; len: 14; abundance: few; j_gene: TRBJ1-2; CDR3nt: TGTGCCAGCAGTGAAGAGTGGGCATGGCACGGCTACACCTTC; CDR3aa: CASSEEWAWHGYTF
v_gene: TRBV6-1; d_gene: NA; len: 14; abundance: NA; j_gene: TRBJ1-2; CDR3nt: TGTGCCAGCAGTGATCAACTCAACCTGGATGGCTACACCTTC; CDR3aa: CASSDQLNLDGYTF
v_gene: TRBV7-6; d_gene: NA; len: 13; abundance: NA; j_gene: TRBJ1-2; CDR3nt: TGTGCCACCCCAGGGCACCTCAACTATGGCTACACCTTC; CDR3aa: CATPGHLNYGYTF
v_gene: TRBV2; d_gene: NA; len: 21; abundance: NA; j_gene: TRBJ2-6; CDR3nt: TGTGCCAGCAGTGATACTCACGCCCCGGGTTTCTCTAACTCTGGGGCCAACGTCCTGACTTTC; CDR3aa: CASSDTHAPGFSNSGANVLTF
v_gene: TRBV27; d_gene: TRBD1; len: 18; abundance: NA; j_gene: TRBJ2-1; CDR3nt: TGTGCCAGCAGTTTTTCCCTCGGACAGGGCAAAACCTACAATGAGCAGTTCTTC; CDR3aa: CASSFSLGQGKTYNEQFF
v_gene: TRBV27; d_gene: NA; len: 17; abundance: NA; j_gene: TRBJ2-5; CDR3nt: TGTGCCAGCAGTCTACGCCCGATGGGTACTACCCAAGAGACCCAGTACTTC; CDR3aa: CASSLRPMGTTQETQYF